The 15 T cell receptor beta chains reported below all come from one sample, sequenced in a study of human T cells and chemical hapten exposure. Via MiXCR, TCRdb re-called the RACE reads, giving one row per CDR3 protein. The table includes roughly 110,000 distinct CDR3 sequences, around 10% detected once. As to time point: pre-sensitization, week 0. Treatment given: therapeutic diphenylcyclopropenone sensitization with weekly scalp DPC. Sequencing used whole blood, obtained in connection with sensitization to the hapten diphenylcyclopropenone (DPC). These receptor sequences come from a woman between 50 and 59 years old with alopecia areata. Some clones in this sample may be carry-over from other donors' samples.

As to this clonotype: One end of the junction is discordant with germline, which a read error may explain. V is TRBV2 and J is TRBJ2-2; D is unresolved. This CDR3 has 14 amino acids. Germline V gives CDR1 SNHLY, CDR2 FYNNEI. The CDR3 nucleotides read TGTGCCAGCAGAGAAGACCGGTACTCCGGGGAGCTGTTTTTT. Translation: CASREDRYSGELFF.

This clonotype was recorded many times. The chain uses TRBV29-1 and TRBJ1-1, with D unclear. CDR1 is SQVTM, CDR2 ANQGSEA, per germline. This CDR3 contains 12 residues. With 5 bases removed from V and 2 bases from J, the gap between germline ends came to 9 bases. The CDR3 sequence: CSVTLGNTEAFF. The CDR3 DNA reads TGCAGCGTTACCCTGGGTAACACTGAAGCTTTCTTT.

The chain employs TRBV29-1 and TRBJ2-7; D is possibly TRBD2 (5 bases). Trimming stripped 7 bases from V and 0 bases from J, with 19 bases between. There are 15 residues in the CDR3. Germline CDR1 SQVTM, CDR2 ANQGSEA. CDR3 sequence reads: CSAAGDGPSSYEQYF. In DNA form, the CDR3 reads TGCAGCGCCGCGGGTGACGGGCCAAGCTCCTACGAGCAGTACTTC.

CDR3 DNA sequence: TGTGCCAGCAGCCAGTTGATAGGGGCGGATACGCAGTATTTT. This translates into CASSQLIGADTQYF. The J gene is TRBJ2-3, the V gene TRBV7-6, with a tentative D call TRBD1 (5 bases). This CDR3 is 14 amino acids long. Trimming shortened V by 5 bases and J by 6 bases, and 15 bases separated the two germline ends. Germline V gives CDR1 SGHVS, CDR2 FNYEAQ. The entire variable domain, with the rest obtained from reference TRBV7-6 and TRBJ2-3, is as follows: GAGVSQSPRYKVTKRGQDVALRCDPISGHVSLYWYRQALGQGPEFLTYFNYEAQQDKSGLPNDRFSAERPEGSISTLTIQRTEQRDSAMYRCASSQLIGADTQYFGPGTRLTVL.

The CDR3 loop reads CASSRLDRGRNEQYF. The CDR3 nucleotides are TGTGCCAGCAGTCGTCTCGACAGGGGGCGGAACGAGCAGTACTTC. V gene TRBV6-2 or TRBV6-3 combines with J gene TRBJ2-7; 10 bases agree with TRBD1. The ends lost 5 bases at V and 5 bases at J; junction bases unmatched: 9. The CDR3 has 15 residues. Germline CDR1 is MNHEY and CDR2 is SVGEGT.

This clonotype turned up a few times. The chain is built from TRBV11-2 and TRBJ2-5; D remains ambiguous. Between the trimmed V and J ends, which lost 3 bases and 0 bases, there was a span of 11 bases. From germline, CDR1 is SGHAT and CDR2 FQNNGV. This CDR3 has 15 amino acids. CDR3 sequence reads: CASSFVGPNQETQYF. In nucleotides, the CDR3 is TGTGCCAGCAGCTTTGTAGGGCCGAACCAAGAGACCCAGTACTTC.

The chain is built from TRBV4-3 and TRBJ1-1; D unclear. Germline CDR1 reads LGHNA; CDR2 reads YSLEER. CDR3 length: 14 amino acids. Trimming shortened V by 2 bases and J by 1 base, and 8 bases separated the two germline ends. The CDR3 DNA reads TGCGCCAGCAGCCAACAGGTTAAGAACACTGAAGCTTTCTTT. As protein: CASSQQVKNTEAFF.

J is TRBJ2-5 and V is TRBV7-9, with D perhaps matching TRBD2 (5 bases). V was pared by 1 base and J by 7 bases, with 19 bases between. This CDR3 has 16 residues. Per germline, CDR1 SEHNR and CDR2 FQNEAQ (reference sequence). This chain's CDR3 is CASSLGRGLPRGTQYF. The CDR3 DNA is TGTGCCAGCAGCTTAGGCAGAGGACTCCCCCGTGGGACCCAGTACTTC.

This clonotype has just a few counts. This chain uses TRBV11-2 with TRBJ1-1; D not resolved. The CDR3 sequence is 11 residues long. V dropped 4 bases and J dropped 11 bases, with 11 bases sitting between them. The germline V gene encodes CDR1 SGHAT and CDR2 FQNNGV. CDR3 nucleotide sequence: TGTGCCAGCAGCTCTCTAACAGCCGCTTTCTTT. Its protein product is CASSSLTAAFF.

The chain links TRBV3-1 to TRBJ1-1; D gene uncertain. The V gene's germline CDR1 is LGHDT and CDR2 YNNKEL (reference sequence). The CDR3 sequence is 13 residues long. Trimming left V 1 base short and J 1 base short, with 4 bases between. CDR3 sequence: CASSQGTNTEAFF. CDR3 DNA: TGTGCCAGCAGCCAAGGGACGAACACTGAAGCTTTCTTT.

This clonotype was detected only a few times. The V and J genes are TRBV19 and TRBJ2-3; a weak D match, TRBD1 (5 bases). The CDR3 is 15 amino acids. Trimming stripped 3 bases from V and 7 bases from J, with 17 bases between. Germline CDR1 and CDR2: LNHDA and SQIVND (reference sequence). CDR3: CASSIPQDLSYTQYF. CDR3 bases: TGTGCCAGTAGTATCCCACAGGACCTCTCGTATACGCAGTATTTT.

The chain employs TRBV28 and TRBJ2-7; D possibly matches TRBD1 or TRBD2 (6 bases each). The CDR3 contains 16 residues. Germline V gene lookup returns CDR1 MDHEN and CDR2 SYDVKM. Trimming left V 2 bases short and J 3 bases short, with 17 bases between. The CDR3, as DNA: TGTGCCAGCAGTTTAATTTGGGGGGCAGAAGACTACGAGCAGTACTTC. Its protein is CASSLIWGAEDYEQYF.

This clonotype has a handful of counts. The gene calls are TRBV19 and TRBJ1-5, with D hard to call. V was trimmed by 3 bases and J by 0 bases, leaving 15 bases between them. CDR3 length equals 17 residues. Germline V gene sequence: CDR1 LNHDA, CDR2 SQIVND (reference sequence). The CDR3 protein is CASSMAGRDYSNQPQHF. CDR3 in DNA: TGTGCCAGTAGTATGGCAGGAAGGGATTATAGCAATCAGCCCCAGCATTTT.

This clonotype was observed a handful of times. The chain joins TRBV7-8 to TRBJ2-4; D ambiguous. Germline V CDR1 and CDR2: SGHVS, FQNEAQ. The ends were cut back, 5 bases at V and 7 bases at J, with 12 bases in the middle. The CDR3 is 13 residues long. CDR3: CASSPAAPNIQYF. CDR3 coding DNA: TGTGCCAGCAGCCCCGCAGCTCCCAACATTCAGTACTTC.

In its sample, this clonotype was seen many times. The genes are TRBV12-3 or TRBV12-4 and TRBJ2-3, with TRBD1 matching over 9 bases. J was trimmed by 2 bases and V by 4 bases; bases with no gene match: 4. CDR3 size: 15 residues. The CDR3 DNA reads TGTGCCAGCAGTTCCCGGACAGGGGCCACAGATACGCAGTATTTT. Translation: CASSSRTGATDTQYF.